The next 18 T cell receptor beta chains were all read from a single sample in a study of shared clonotypes between healthy human individuals. Naive CD8 populations comprised CD45RO-negative cells positively selected for CCR7, excluding terminally differentiated effector memory CD45RA+ cells. Here immunoSEQ multiplex PCR was the method, and the copy in TCRdb shows in-frame clones only, minus some. The sample lists roughly 550,000 clones, around 95% seen once, with around 0.097% in the top ten. The sample comprised naive CD8+ T cells sorted from blood. These receptors originate from a woman aged 30 to 39 in good health.

The V call is TRBV5-1, the J call TRBJ2-2, with TRBD2 identical over 9 bases. This CDR3 has 15 amino acids. V lost 3 bases to trimming and J lost 6 bases; unmatched junction nucleotides: 6. Germline V gene lookup returns CDR1 SGHRS and CDR2 YFSETQ. The chain's CDR3 is CASSSIAGVAGELFF. Here the CDR3 DNA reads TGCGCCAGCAGCTCGATAGCGGGAGTTGCCGGGGAGCTGTTTTTT.

The chain carries TRBV28 and TRBJ2-7; TRBD2 matches 9 bases. The length of the CDR3 is 15 residues. The germline V gene has CDR1 MDHEN and CDR2 SYDVKM. Trimming removed 5 bases from V and 3 bases from J; junction bases left unmatched: 8. In DNA form, the CDR3 reads TGTGCCAGCAGTGATTTAGCGGGAGAACTCTACGAGCAGTACTTC. Translated, it gives CASSDLAGELYEQYF.

CDR3 nucleotide sequence: TGTGCCAGCAGACGCGGGACTAGCGACTACAATGAGCAGTTCTTC. This codes for CASRRGTSDYNEQFF. This sequence joins TRBV28 and TRBJ2-1, with 10 bases that match TRBD2. This CDR3 contains 15 residues. V lost 6 bases to trimming and J lost 3 bases; unmatched junction nucleotides: 5. In germline, CDR1 is MDHEN, CDR2 SYDVKM. Filled out from reference TRBV28 and TRBJ2-1, the complete variable domain reads DVKVTQSSRYLVKRTGEKVFLECVQDMDHENMFWYRQDPGLGLRLIYFSYDVKMKEKGDIPEGYSVSREKKERFSLILESASTNQTSMYLCASRRGTSDYNEQFFGPGTRLTVL.

The chain is built from TRBV5-1 and TRBJ2-7; D remains unclear. V lost 4 bases, J lost 4 bases, and 9 bases lay in between. This CDR3 region has 12 residues. CDR1 is SGHRS, CDR2 YFSETQ, per germline. The CDR3 bases are TGCGCCAGCAGCCAGGACGGTTACGAGCAGTACTTC. This translates into CASSQDGYEQYF.

Of note for this clone: One end of the junction does not line up with germline, which may come from a read error. The chain joins TRBV29-1 to TRBJ1-2; TRBD1 aligns across 9 bases. Germline CDR1 SQVTM, CDR2 ANQGSEA. The CDR3 loop spans 19 amino acids. Here the CDR3 reads CSVEGGHRDRDYSNYGYTF. CDR3 nucleotide sequence: TGCAGCGTCGAAGGGGGGCACCGGGACAGGGACTACTCTAACTATGGCTACACCTTC.

V usage is TRBV7-9 and J usage is TRBJ2-7, with TRBD1 identical over 7 bases. Germline V gene lookup returns CDR1 SEHNR and CDR2 FQNEAQ (reference sequence). The CDR3 length is 16 residues. The trim removed 1 base at V and 2 bases at J, leaving 8 bases unmatched. For the CDR3, the DNA is TGTGCCAGCAGCTTAGGATTTGGGACAGAAACCTACGAGCAGTACTTC. This sequence encodes CASSLGFGTETYEQYF.

The chain employs TRBV27 and TRBJ1-5, with D perhaps matching TRBD1 (6 bases). Germline lookup yields CDR1 MNHEY and CDR2 SMNVEV (reference sequence). This CDR3 spans 15 amino acids. Trimming removed 1 base at V and 2 bases at J, with 9 bases between. The CDR3 sequence is CASSLWAGGNQPQHF. The CDR3 DNA reads TGTGCCAGCAGTTTATGGGCAGGGGGCAATCAGCCCCAGCATTTT.

This clone has only a few counts. Within the sample, other DNA sequences also encode this same CDR3. The chain has TRBV29-1 and TRBJ2-1; 7 positions match TRBD1. Germline V gene data show CDR1 as SQVTM and CDR2 as ANQGSEA. The CDR3 spans 14 residues. Trimming cost V 1 base and J 4 bases; bases outside gene matches: 4. CDR3 in DNA: TGCAGCGTTGAAGGGACAGGAGCTTACAATGAGCAGTTCTTC. Amino acid sequence: CSVEGTGAYNEQFF.

V is TRBV27 and J is TRBJ2-7; the D gene is possibly TRBD2 (6 bases). Trimming removed 3 bases from V and 0 bases from J, with 12 bases in between. CDR1 and CDR2 (germline): MNHEY, SMNVEV (reference sequence). The CDR3 contains 15 residues. This CDR3 is CASSLMEGSSYEQYF. The CDR3, as DNA: TGTGCCAGCAGTTTGATGGAGGGGAGCTCCTACGAGCAGTACTTC.

The chain uses TRBV15 and TRBJ1-3; D is undetermined. Trimming cost V 1 base and J 0 bases, with 7 bases left between them. Germline assignment: CDR1 LNHNV and CDR2 YYDKDF (reference sequence). CDR3 length: 15 residues. As DNA, the CDR3 is TGTGCCACCAGCAGAGGTACAGACTCTGGAAACACCATATATTTT. As protein: CATSRGTDSGNTIYF.

The chain carries TRBV2 and TRBJ1-2; 12 bases fit TRBD1. Germline V gene sequence: CDR1 SNHLY, CDR2 FYNNEI. V gave up 3 bases and J gave up 7 bases; unmatched junction bases: 15. The CDR3 is 18 residues long. The CDR3 protein is CASSDLRDRGLVTSGYTF. CDR3 DNA sequence: TGTGCCAGCAGTGACTTAAGGGACAGGGGGCTAGTCACTTCTGGCTACACCTTC.

This clone showed up just once. The chain uses TRBV6-6 and TRBJ2-7; D unresolved. This CDR3 comprises 13 residues. Germline V gene sequence: CDR1 MNHNY, CDR2 SVGAGI (reference sequence). Trimming took off 6 bases at V and 3 bases at J, with 12 bases between the two ends. The CDR3 loop reads CASSLGRLYEQYF. CDR3 coding DNA: TGTGCCAGCAGCCTCGGACGTCTCTACGAGCAGTACTTC.

The J gene is TRBJ2-5, the V gene TRBV29-1; the match to TRBD2 covers 11 bases. Germline-derived CDR1 and CDR2 are SQVTM and ANQGSEA. The junction had 6 bases not matched to a gene; V was cut back by 1 base and J by 2 bases. CDR3 length: 16 residues. CDR3 in amino acids: CSVEVFSGRAQETQYF. The CDR3 DNA reads as TGCAGCGTTGAAGTCTTTAGCGGGAGGGCACAAGAGACCCAGTACTTC.

The chain recombines TRBV7-7 with TRBJ2-7, with D perhaps TRBD1 or TRBD2 (6 bases each). Germline CDR1 SSHAT, CDR2 FNYEAQ (reference sequence). V lost 1 base to trimming and J lost 6 bases, with 7 bases between them. The CDR3 sequence is 12 residues long. The CDR3 sequence: CASSLEGGEQYF. The CDR3 nucleotides are TGTGCCAGCAGCTTAGAGGGGGGCGAGCAGTACTTC.

This rearrangement joins TRBV2 to TRBJ2-5; D may be TRBD1 or TRBD2 (6 bases each). The J call is uncertain, as TRBJ2-7 better fits the DNA end. This CDR3 spans 15 amino acids. The germline CDR1 and CDR2 sequences are SNHLY and FYNNEI. CDR3 in amino acids: CASSEWGANSYEQYF. CDR3 coding DNA: TGTGCCAGCAGTGAATGGGGGGCTAATTCCTACGAGCAGTACTTC.

The chain recombines TRBV19 with TRBJ2-2; no reliable D call. This CDR3 region has 13 residues. CDR1 is LNHDA and CDR2 is SQIVND in the germline V gene (reference sequence). The V gene lost 10 bases and the J gene lost 1 base, with 10 bases spanning the gap. This CDR3 is CAIFDRNTGELFF. In nucleotides, the CDR3 is TGTGCCATTTTCGACCGGAACACCGGGGAGCTGTTTTTT.

The table lists this clone with a count of one. The chain couples TRBV4-1 to TRBJ2-1; TRBD1 is a possible D gene (6 bases). Trimming took 4 bases from V and 2 from J, leaving 12 bases between them. Germline-derived CDR1 and CDR2 are MGHRA and YSYEKL. This CDR3 spans 15 amino acids. CDR3 bases: TGCGCCAGCAGCCCAAGGGACAAGCCCTACAATGAGCAGTTCTTC. Translated: CASSPRDKPYNEQFF.

The chain combines TRBV4-1 with TRBJ1-1; D is unclear. Germline loops: CDR1 MGHRA, CDR2 YSYEKL. CDR3 length equals 15 residues. V lost 1 base and J 2 bases, leaving 11 bases between the germline ends. The CDR3 reads CASSQVAGANTEAFF. The CDR3, as DNA: TGCGCCAGCAGCCAAGTCGCAGGAGCCAACACTGAAGCTTTCTTT.